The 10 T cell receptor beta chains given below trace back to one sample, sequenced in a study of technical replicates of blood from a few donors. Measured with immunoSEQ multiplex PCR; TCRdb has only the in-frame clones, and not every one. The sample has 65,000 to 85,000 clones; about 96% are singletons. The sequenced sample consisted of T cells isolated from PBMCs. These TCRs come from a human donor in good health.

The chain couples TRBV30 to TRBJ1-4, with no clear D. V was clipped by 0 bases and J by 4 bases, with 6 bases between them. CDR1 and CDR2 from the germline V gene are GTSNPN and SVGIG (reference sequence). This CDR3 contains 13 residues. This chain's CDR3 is CAWSVYVNEKLFF. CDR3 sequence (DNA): TGTGCCTGGAGTGTCTACGTTAATGAAAAACTGTTTTTT.

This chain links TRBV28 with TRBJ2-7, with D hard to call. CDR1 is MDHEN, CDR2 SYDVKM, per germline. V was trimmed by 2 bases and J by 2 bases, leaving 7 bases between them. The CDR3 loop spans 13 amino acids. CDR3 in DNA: TGTGCCAGCAGTTTAGAGGCCGCCTACGAGCAGTACTTC. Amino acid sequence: CASSLEAAYEQYF.

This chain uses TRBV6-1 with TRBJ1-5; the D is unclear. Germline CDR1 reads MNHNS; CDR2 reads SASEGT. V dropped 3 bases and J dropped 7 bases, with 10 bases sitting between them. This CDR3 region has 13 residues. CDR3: CASSDFSKQPQHF. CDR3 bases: TGTGCCAGCAGTGATTTCAGTAAGCAGCCCCAGCATTTT.

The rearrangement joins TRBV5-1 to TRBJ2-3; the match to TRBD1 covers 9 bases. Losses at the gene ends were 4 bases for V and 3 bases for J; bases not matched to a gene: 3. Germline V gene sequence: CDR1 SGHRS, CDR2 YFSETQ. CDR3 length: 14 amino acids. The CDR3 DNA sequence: TGCGCCAGCAGCCCTGGACAGGGGACAGATACGCAGTATTTT. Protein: CASSPGQGTDTQYF.

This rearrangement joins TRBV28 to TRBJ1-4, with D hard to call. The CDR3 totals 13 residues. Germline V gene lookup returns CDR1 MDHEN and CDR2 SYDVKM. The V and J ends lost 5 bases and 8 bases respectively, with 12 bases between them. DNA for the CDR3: TGTGCCAGCAGTGAGGGTCTGAGGGAAAAACTGTTTTTT. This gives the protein CASSEGLREKLFF. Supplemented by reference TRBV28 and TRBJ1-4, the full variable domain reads DVKVTQSSRYLVKRTGEKVFLECVQDMDHENMFWYRQDPGLGLRLIYFSYDVKMKEKGDIPEGYSVSREKKERFSLILESASTNQTSMYLCASSEGLREKLFFGSGTQLSVL.

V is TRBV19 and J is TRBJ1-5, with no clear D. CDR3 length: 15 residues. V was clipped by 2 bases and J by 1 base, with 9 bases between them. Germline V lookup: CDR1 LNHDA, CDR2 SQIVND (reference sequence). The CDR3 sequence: CASSILGESNQPQHF. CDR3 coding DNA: TGTGCCAGTAGTATATTAGGAGAGAGCAATCAGCCCCAGCATTTT.

The DNA for the CDR3 is TGTGCCATCAGTGACGGGGGCAATCAGCCCCAGCATTTT. This codes for CAISDGGNQPQHF. V is TRBV10-3 and J is TRBJ1-5; D remains unclear. With 3 bases removed from V and 2 bases from J, the gap between germline ends came to 5 bases. Germline CDR1 ENHRY, CDR2 SYGVKD. The CDR3 length is 13 residues.

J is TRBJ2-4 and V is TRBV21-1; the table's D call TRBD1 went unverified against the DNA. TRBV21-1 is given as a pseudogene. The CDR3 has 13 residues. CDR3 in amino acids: CASSKQAKNIQYF. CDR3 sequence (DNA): TGTGCCAGCAGCAAGCAGGCCAAAAACATTCAGTACTTC.

CDR3 sequence: CASSFTGANTEAFF. In DNA, the CDR3 is TGTGCCAGCAGCTTTACAGGAGCTAACACTGAAGCTTTCTTT. The gene calls are TRBV11-3 and TRBJ1-1, with D possibly TRBD1 on 5 matching bases. CDR1 is SGHNT and CDR2 is YENEEA in the germline V gene. CDR3 length: 14 residues. V gave up 3 bases and J gave up 2 bases, with 10 bases separating them.

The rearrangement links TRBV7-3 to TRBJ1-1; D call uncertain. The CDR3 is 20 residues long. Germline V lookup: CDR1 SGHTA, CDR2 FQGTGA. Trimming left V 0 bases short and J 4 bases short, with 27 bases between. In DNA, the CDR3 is TGTGCCAGCAGCTTAACTTCTGGCGACGGGTGGTCCGGGAGTGGCACTGAAGCTTTCTTT. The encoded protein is CASSLTSGDGWSGSGTEAFF.